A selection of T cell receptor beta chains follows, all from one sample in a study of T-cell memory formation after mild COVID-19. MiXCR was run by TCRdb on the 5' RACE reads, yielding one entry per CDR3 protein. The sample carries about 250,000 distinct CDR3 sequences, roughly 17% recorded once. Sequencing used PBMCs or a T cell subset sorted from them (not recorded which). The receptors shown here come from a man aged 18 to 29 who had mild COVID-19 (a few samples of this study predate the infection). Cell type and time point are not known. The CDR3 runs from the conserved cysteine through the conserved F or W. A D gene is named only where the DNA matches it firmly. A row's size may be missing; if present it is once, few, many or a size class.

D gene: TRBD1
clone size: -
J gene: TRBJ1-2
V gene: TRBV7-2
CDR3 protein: CASSTTGTGYAGYTF
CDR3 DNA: TGTGCCAGCAGCACAACCGGGACAGGGTACGCTGGCTACACCTTC

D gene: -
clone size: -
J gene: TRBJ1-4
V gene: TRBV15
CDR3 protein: CGTRGAGANEKLFF
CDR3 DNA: TGTGGGACCAGAGGGGCTGGCGCTAATGAAAAACTGTTTTTT

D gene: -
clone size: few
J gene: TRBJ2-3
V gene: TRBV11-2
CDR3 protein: CASSLGFSWLANTDTQYF
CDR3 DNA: TGTGCCAGCAGCTTAGGCTTCAGTTGGCTAGCGAACACAGATACGCAGTATTTT

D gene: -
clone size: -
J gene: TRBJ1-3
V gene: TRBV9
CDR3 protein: CASSVGPMTYSGNTIYF
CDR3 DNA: TGTGCCAGCAGCGTAGGCCCCATGACCTACTCTGGAAACACCATATATTTT

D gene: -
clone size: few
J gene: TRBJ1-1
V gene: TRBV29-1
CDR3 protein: CSVAPEGNRAF
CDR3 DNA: TGCAGCGTGGCCCCTGAGGGGAACAGGGCCTTT

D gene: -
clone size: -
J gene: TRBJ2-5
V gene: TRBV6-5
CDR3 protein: CASSYSNTKLRKETQYF
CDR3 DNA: TGTGCCAGCAGTTACTCAAACACGAAGCTGCGGAAAGAGACCCAGTACTTC

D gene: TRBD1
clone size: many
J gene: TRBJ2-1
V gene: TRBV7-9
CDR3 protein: CASRQQGDEQFF
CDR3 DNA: TGTGCCAGCAGACAACAGGGGGATGAGCAGTTCTTC

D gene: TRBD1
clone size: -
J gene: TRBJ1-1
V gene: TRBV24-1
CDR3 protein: CATSDATDRANTEAFF
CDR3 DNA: TGTGCCACCAGTGATGCGACCGACAGGGCGAACACTGAAGCTTTCTTT

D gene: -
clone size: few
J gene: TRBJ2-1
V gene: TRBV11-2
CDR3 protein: CASSHSSYNEQFF
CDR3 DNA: TGTGCCAGCAGCCACTCTTCCTACAATGAGCAGTTCTTC

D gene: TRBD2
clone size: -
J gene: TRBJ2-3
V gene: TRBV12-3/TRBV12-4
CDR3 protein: CASTSPGTIGGFTDTQYF
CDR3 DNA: TGTGCCAGCACCTCTCCCGGGACTATCGGGGGGTTCACAGATACGCAGTATTTT

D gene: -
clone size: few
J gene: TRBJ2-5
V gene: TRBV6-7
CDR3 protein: CASSGWDGINNPCRETQYF
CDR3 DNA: TGTGCCAGCAGTGGCTGGGACGGGATTAATAACCCATGCAGAGAGACCCAGTACTTC

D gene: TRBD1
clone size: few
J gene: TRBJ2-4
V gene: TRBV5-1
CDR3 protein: CASSRTGGSIQYF
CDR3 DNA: TGCGCCAGCAGTCGGACAGGGGGCAGCATTCAGTACTTC

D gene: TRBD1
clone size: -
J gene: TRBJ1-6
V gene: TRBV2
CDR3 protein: CASSDGTANSPLHF
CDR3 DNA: TGTGCCAGCAGTGATGGGACAGCTAATTCACCCCTCCACTTT

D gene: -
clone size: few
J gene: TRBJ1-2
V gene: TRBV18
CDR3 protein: CASSPLSGSDYGYTF
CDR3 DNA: TGTGCCAGCTCACCGCTCTCAGGGTCTGACTATGGCTACACCTTC

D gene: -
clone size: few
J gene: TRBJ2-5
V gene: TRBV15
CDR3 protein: CATSRVGGPGETQYF
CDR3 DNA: TGTGCCACCAGCAGAGTGGGGGGGCCTGGAGAGACCCAGTACTTC

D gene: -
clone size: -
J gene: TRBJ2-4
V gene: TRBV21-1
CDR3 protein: CASLGTAKNIQYF
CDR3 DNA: TGTGCCAGCCTCGGGACGGCGAAAAACATTCAGTACTTC

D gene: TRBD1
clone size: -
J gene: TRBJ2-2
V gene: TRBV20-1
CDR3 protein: CSARSGGRELFF
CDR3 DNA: TGCAGTGCTAGATCAGGGGGCAGGGAGCTGTTTTTT